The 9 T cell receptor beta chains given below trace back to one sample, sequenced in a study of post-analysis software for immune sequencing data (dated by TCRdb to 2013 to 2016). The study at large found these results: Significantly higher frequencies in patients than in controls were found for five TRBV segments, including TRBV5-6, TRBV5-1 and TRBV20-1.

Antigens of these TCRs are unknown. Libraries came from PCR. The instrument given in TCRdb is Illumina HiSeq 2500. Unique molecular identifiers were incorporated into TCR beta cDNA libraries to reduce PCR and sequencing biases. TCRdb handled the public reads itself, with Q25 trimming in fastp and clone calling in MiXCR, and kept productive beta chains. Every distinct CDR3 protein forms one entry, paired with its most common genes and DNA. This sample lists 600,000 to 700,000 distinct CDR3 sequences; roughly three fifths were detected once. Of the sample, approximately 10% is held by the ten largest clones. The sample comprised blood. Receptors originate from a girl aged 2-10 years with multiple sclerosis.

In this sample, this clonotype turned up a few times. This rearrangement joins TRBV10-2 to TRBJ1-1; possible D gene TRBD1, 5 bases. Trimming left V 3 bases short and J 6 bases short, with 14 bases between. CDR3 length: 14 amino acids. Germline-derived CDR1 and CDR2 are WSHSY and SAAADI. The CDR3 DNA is TGCGCCAGCAGTGATTCCGGGGCCCAGCCTGAAGCTTTCTTT. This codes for CASSDSGAQPEAFF.

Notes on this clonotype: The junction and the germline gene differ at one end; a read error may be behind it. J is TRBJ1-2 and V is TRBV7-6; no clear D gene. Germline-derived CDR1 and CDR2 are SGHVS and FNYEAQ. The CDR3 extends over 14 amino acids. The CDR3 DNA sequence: TGTGCCCGCAGTCGGACGGATTCGAACTATGGCTACACCTTC. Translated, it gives CARSRTDSNYGYTF.

The CDR3 coding sequence is TGCGCCAGCAGCACCACAGGGGGCAACTATGGCTACACCTTC. The encoded protein is CASSTTGGNYGYTF. V gene TRBV5-1 combines with J gene TRBJ1-2; 9 bases match TRBD1. V lost 4 bases to trimming and J lost 2 bases; unmatched junction nucleotides: 3. CDR1 is SGHRS, CDR2 YFSETQ, per germline. The CDR3 runs 14 residues.

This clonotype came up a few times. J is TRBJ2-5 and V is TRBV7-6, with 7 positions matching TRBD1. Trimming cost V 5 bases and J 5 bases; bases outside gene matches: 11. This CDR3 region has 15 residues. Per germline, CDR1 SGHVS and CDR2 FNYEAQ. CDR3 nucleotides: TGTGCCAGCAGCCTCGGGACAGCTCCGCGGGAGACCCAGTACTTC. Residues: CASSLGTAPRETQYF. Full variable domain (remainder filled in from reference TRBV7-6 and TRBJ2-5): GAGVSQSPRYKVTKRGQDVALRCDPISGHVSLYWYRQALGQGPEFLTYFNYEAQQDKSGLPNDRFSAERPEGSISTLTIQRTEQRDSAMYRCASSLGTAPRETQYFGPGTRLLVL.

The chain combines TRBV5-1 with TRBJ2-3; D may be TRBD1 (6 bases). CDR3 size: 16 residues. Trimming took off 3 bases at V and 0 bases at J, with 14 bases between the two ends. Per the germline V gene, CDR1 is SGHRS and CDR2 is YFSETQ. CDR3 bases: TGCGCCAGCAGCTCACCAGGACAGCCCAGCACAGATACGCAGTATTTT. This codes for CASSSPGQPSTDTQYF. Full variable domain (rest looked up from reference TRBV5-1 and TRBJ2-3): KAGVTQTPRYLIKTRGQQVTLSCSPISGHRSVSWYQQTPGQGLQFLFEYFSETQRNKGNFPGRFSGRQFSNSRSEMNVSTLELGDSALYLCASSSPGQPSTDTQYFGPGTRLTVL.

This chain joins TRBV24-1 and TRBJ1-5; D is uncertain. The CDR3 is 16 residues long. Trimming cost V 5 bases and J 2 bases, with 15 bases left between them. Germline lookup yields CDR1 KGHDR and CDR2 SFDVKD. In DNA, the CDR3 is TGTGCCACCAGTGGAATCGAGGAAAGGGGCAATCAGCCCCAGCATTTT. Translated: CATSGIEERGNQPQHF.

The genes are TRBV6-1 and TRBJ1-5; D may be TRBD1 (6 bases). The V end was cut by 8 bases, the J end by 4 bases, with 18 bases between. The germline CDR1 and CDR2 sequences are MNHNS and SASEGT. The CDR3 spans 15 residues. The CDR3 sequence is CASSSGATRNQPQHF. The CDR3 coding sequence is TGTGCCAGCTCTTCAGGGGCTACGAGGAATCAGCCCCAGCATTTT.

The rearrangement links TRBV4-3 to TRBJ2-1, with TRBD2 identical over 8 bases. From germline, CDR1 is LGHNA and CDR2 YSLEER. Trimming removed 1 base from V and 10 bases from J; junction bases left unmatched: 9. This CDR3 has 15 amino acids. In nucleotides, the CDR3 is TGCGCCAGCAGCCAAGTGGGCGGGGGGAGCTCGGAGCAGTTCTTC. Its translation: CASSQVGGGSSEQFF.

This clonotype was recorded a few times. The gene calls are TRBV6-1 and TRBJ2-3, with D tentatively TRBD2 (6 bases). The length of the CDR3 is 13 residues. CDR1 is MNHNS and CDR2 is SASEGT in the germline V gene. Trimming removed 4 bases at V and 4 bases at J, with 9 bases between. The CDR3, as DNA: TGTGCCAGCAGTGGACTAGGATCAGATACGCAGTATTTT. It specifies CASSGLGSDTQYF.